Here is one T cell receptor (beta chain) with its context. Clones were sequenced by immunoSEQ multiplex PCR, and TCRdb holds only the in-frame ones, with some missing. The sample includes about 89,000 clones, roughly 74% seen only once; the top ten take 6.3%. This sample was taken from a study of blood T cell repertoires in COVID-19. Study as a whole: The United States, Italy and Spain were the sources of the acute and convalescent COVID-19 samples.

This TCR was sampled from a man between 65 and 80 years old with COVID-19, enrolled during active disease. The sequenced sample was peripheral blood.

CDR3 sequence: CASSAGTGGKNAFF. The CDR3 nucleotides are TGTGCCAGTAGCGCCGGGACAGGGGGGAAGAATGCTTTCTTT. V and J are TRBV19 and TRBJ1-1; TRBD1 matches 11 bases. CDR3 length: 14 amino acids. The J segment lost 11 bases and the V segment lost 6 bases, leaving 11 bases of the junction unmatched. Germline CDR1 is LNHDA and CDR2 is SQIVND (reference sequence).